This T cell receptor beta chain emerged from a study of shared clonotypes between healthy human individuals. About the research overall: The cohort had a couple of women and a few men, ages 18 to 49.

This clone was detected once. The germline V gene has CDR1 KGHSH and CDR2 LQKENI. The CDR3 runs to 13 residues. V lost 3 bases, J lost 5 bases, and 10 bases lay in between. Some clones are missing from TCRdb's copy, which holds only in-frame ones; the method was immunoSEQ multiplex PCR. The sample holds around 2.5 million clones, approximately 93% seen once. The receptor's source is a man between 18 and 29 years old in good health. Some clones in this sample may be carry-over from other donors' samples. The V gene is TRBV18, the J gene TRBJ2-5; no clear D gene. The material sequenced was naive CD4+ T cells from PBMCs. Sample subset: CD45RA+ positively selected. In DNA form, the CDR3 reads TGTGCCAGCTCACCGCTTACCGGGGAGACCCAGTACTTC. Its protein is CASSPLTGETQYF. Full variable domain (remainder filled in from reference TRBV18 and TRBJ2-5): NAGVMQNPRHLVRRRGQEARLRCSPMKGHSHVYWYRQLPEEGLKFMVYLQKENIIDESGMPKERFSAEFPKEGPSILRIQQVVRGDSAAYFCASSPLTGETQYFGPGTRLLVL.